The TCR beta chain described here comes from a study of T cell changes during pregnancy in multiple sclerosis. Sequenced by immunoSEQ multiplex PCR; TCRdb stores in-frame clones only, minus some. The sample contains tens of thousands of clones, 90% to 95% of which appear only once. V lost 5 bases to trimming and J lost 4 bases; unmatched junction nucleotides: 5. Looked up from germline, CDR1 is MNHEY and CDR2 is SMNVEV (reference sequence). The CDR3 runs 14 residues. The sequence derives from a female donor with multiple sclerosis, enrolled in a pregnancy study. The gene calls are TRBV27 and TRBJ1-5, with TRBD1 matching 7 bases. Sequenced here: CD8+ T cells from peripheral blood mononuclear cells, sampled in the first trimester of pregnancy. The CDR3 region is CASSVQGDNQPQHF. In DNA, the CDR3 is TGTGCCAGCAGTGTCCAGGGGGATAATCAGCCCCAGCATTTT.